This TCR beta chain is drawn from a study of Ad26.COV2.S vaccination and SARS-CoV-2 variants. Sequencing was performed with immunoSEQ multiplex PCR; in TCRdb, only in-frame clones are kept and a portion is missing. The table lists about 470,000 clones, about 90% of them singletons. As to treatment: roughly 19 received Ad26.COV2.S at low or high dose, single or two shots; about 5 received placebo; per-sample allocation not given. Samples came from day 63 after the first vaccine or placebo injection. An Ad26 vector that expressed Wuhan-strain SARS-CoV-2 spike constituted the vaccine. Germline CDR1 is SGHAT and CDR2 is FQNNGV. V lost 0 bases and J 13 bases, leaving 13 bases between the germline ends. The CDR3 covers 13 residues.

This specimen consisted of peripheral blood, obtained in a trial of Ad26.COV2.S vaccine versus placebo. This sequence joins TRBV11-2 and TRBJ2-1; D call uncertain. The TCR sequence derives from a person between 18 and 59 years old who received the Ad26.COV2.S COVID-19 vaccine or a placebo. The CDR3 DNA follows: TGTGCCAGCAGCTTAGATCACGGCCGCCCCCAGTTCTTC. It specifies CASSLDHGRPQFF.